This T cell receptor (beta chain) was retrieved from a study of T cell clones after liver transplantation. Only in-frame clones appear in the TCRdb table, and some are missing; sequencing was by immunoSEQ multiplex PCR. The data hold 80,000 or so clones, with over 80% observed a single time. V gave up 5 bases and J gave up 5 bases, with 15 bases separating them. The CDR3 covers 15 residues. The germline CDR1 and CDR2 sequences are SNHLY and FYNNEI. The sequences come from CD4+ T cells from blood, collected around 42 months after liver transplant. The V call is TRBV2, the J call TRBJ1-4; D remains ambiguous. This TCR came from a human patient who received a liver transplant. Some T cells may have come from the graft donor. The CDR3 bases are TGTGCCAGCAGTTACCAAGGAGCTGGGAATGAAAAACTGTTTTTT. Its protein product is CASSYQGAGNEKLFF.